This TCR beta chain was found in a study of shared clonotypes between healthy human individuals. General observations from the study: The authors expected sequencing depth to affect clonotype sharing among donors.

As concerns this clone: Its antigen remains unidentified.

The trim removed 8 bases at V and 5 bases at J, leaving 15 bases unmatched. The CDR3 loop spans 16 amino acids. Germline loops: CDR1 MDHEN, CDR2 SYDVKM. DNA from unsorted PBMC was sequenced on ten immunoSEQ deep assay plates. Only in-frame clones appear in the TCRdb table, and some are missing; sequencing was by immunoSEQ multiplex PCR. The top ten clones hold 10% to 15% of a sample with roughly 500,000 clones, about four fifths of them seen once. The rearrangement joins TRBV28 to TRBJ2-5, with TRBD1 matching 9 bases. The receptor's source is a woman aged 40 to 50 in good health. Some clones in this sample may be carry-over from other donors' samples. The sample was PBMCs. CDR3 nucleotide sequence: TGTGCCAGCTCATTAGGGGGACAGGGAGCCCTGGAGACCCAGTACTTC. It translates to CASSLGGQGALETQYF.